The TCR beta chain under discussion was sequenced for a study of blood T cell repertoires in COVID-19. Generated by immunoSEQ multiplex PCR, the TCRdb table keeps only in-frame clones and is missing some. In the table there are about 200,000 clones, approximately 78% of which are singletons. Germline-derived CDR1 and CDR2 are SGDLS and YYNGEE. This CDR3 contains 18 residues. Trimming cost V 3 bases and J 0 bases; bases outside gene matches: 9. This clonotype was obtained from a woman of 80 years or more with COVID-19, enrolled during active disease. Sequences were obtained from peripheral blood. The chain has TRBV9 and TRBJ2-6; TRBD1 matches 7 bases. CDR3 amino acids: CASSASWTGLSGANVLTF. DNA for the CDR3: TGTGCCAGCAGCGCCTCTTGGACAGGCCTCTCTGGGGCCAACGTCCTGACTTTC.